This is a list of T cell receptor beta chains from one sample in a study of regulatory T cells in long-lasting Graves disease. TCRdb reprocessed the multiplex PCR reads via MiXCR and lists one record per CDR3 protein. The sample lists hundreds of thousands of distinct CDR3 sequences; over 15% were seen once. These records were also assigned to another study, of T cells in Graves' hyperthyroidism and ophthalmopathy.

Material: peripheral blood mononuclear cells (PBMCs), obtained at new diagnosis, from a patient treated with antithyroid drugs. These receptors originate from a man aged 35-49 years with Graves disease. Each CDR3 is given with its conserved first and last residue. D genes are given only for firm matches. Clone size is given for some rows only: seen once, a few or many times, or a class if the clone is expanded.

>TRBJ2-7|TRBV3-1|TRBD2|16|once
TGTGCCAGCAGCCCCCTCGGGACTAGCGGGGCCTACGAGCAGTACTTC
CASSPLGTSGAYEQYF
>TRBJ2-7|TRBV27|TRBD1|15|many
TGTGCCAGCAGTCTCGGGACAGGACAAGCCTACGAGCAGTACTTC
CASSLGTGQAYEQYF
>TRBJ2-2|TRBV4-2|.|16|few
TGTGCCAGCAGCCAAGTCGGCGGGCAAAACACCGGGGAGCTGTTTTTT
CASSQVGGQNTGELFF
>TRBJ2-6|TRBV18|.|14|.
TGTGCCAGCTCCCCGGGACACATACCTGTCGTCCTGACTTTC
CASSPGHIPVVLTF
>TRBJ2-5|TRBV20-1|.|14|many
TGCAGTGCTAGAGACCCTACTACTAAAGAGACCCAGTACTTC
CSARDPTTKETQYF
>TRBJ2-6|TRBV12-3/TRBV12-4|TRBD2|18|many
TGTGCCAGCAGTTTTGCACTAGCGGGAGCGGCTGGGGCCAACGTCCTGACTTTC
CASSFALAGAAGANVLTF
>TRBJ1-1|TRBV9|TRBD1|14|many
TGTGCCAGCAGCGTAGAAGCCAGGGGGGGCGAAGCTTTCTTT
CASSVEARGGEAFF
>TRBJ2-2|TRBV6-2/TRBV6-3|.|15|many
TGTGCCAGCAGTTATGAGGGGGGCGGGACCGGGGAGCTGTTTTTT
CASSYEGGGTGELFF
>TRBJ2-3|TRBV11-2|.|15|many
TGTGCCAGCAGCTTAGCCTTGGGCCGCACAGATACGCAGTATTTT
CASSLALGRTDTQYF
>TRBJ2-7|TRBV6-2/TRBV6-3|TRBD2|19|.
TGTGCCAGCAGTTACTCGCCTTTAGGACTAGCGGGGGCCTCCTACGAGCAGTACTTC
CASSYSPLGLAGASYEQYF
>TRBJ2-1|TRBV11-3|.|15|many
TGTGCCAGCAGCTTCAGGCAGGGAGAGGTCAATGAGCAGTTCTTC
CASSFRQGEVNEQFF
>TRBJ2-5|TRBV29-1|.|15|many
TGCAGCGCGAAGGTAACCGGCGCCGGGCCAGAGACCCAGTACTTC
CSAKVTGAGPETQYF
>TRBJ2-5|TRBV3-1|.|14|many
TGTGCCAGCAGCCACCGGGACTTCCAAGAGACCCAGTACTTC
CASSHRDFQETQYF
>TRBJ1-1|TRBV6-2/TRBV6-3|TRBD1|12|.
TGTGCCAGCAGCCGGGACAGGGTGCGTGCTTTCTTT
CASSRDRVRAFF
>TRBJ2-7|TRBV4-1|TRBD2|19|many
TGCGCCAGCAGCCAAGACGGACTAGCGGGTACTTACGGATTCTACGAGCAGTACTTC
CASSQDGLAGTYGFYEQYF
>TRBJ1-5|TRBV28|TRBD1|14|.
TGTGCCAGCGGAACGACAGGGTTTGAACAGCCCCAGCATTTT
CASGTTGFEQPQHF